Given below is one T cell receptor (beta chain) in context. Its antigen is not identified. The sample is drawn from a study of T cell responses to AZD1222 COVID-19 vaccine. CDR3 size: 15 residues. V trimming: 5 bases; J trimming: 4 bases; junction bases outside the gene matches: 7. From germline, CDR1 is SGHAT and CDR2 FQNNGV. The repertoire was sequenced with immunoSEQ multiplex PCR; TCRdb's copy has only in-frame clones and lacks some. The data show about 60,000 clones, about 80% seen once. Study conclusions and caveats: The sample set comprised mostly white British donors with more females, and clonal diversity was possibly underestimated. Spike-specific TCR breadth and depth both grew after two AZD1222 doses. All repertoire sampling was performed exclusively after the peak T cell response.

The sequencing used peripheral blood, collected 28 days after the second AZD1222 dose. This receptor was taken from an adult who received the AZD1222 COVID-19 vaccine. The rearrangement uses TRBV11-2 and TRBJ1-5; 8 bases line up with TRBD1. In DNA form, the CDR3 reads TGTGCCAGCAGCCAAAATAACAGGGGGAATCAGCCCCAGCATTTT. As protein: CASSQNNRGNQPQHF. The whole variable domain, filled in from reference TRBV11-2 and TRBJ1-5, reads EAGVAQSPRYKIIEKRQSVAFWCNPISGHATLYWYQQILGQGPKLLIQFQNNGVVDDSQLPKDRFSAERLKGVDSTLKIQPAKLEDSAVYLCASSQNNRGNQPQHFGDGTRLSIL.